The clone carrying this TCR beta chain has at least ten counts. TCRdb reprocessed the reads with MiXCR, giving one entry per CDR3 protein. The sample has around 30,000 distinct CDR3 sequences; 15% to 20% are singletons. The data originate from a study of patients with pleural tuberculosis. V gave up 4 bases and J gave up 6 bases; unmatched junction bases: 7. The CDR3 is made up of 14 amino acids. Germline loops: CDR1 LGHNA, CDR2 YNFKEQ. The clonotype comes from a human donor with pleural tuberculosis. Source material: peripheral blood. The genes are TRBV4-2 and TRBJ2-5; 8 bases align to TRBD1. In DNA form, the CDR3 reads TGTGCCAGCAGCCTGGGACAGGTCGGGAAGACCCAGTACTTC. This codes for CASSLGQVGKTQYF.